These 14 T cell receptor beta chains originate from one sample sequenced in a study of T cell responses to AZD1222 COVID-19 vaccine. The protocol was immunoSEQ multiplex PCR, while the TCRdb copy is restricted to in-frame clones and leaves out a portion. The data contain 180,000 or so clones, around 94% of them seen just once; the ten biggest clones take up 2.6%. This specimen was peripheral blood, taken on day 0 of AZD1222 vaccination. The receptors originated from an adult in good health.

CDR3 in DNA: TGTGCCAGCAGCCAAGGACCAGGGTCTGAGAACACCATATATTTT. Amino acids: CASSQGPGSENTIYF. The chain recombines TRBV4-2 with TRBJ1-3; D is perhaps TRBD1 (5 bases). CDR1 and CDR2 (germline): LGHNA, YNFKEQ. The V and J ends lost 1 base and 7 bases respectively, with 14 bases between them. The length of the CDR3 is 15 residues.

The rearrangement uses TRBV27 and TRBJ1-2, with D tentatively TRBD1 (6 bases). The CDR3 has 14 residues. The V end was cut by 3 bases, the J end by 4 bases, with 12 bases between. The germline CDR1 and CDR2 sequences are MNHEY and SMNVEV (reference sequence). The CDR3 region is CASSFSSRGYGYTF. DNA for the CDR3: TGTGCCAGCAGTTTCTCGTCCAGGGGCTATGGCTACACCTTC.

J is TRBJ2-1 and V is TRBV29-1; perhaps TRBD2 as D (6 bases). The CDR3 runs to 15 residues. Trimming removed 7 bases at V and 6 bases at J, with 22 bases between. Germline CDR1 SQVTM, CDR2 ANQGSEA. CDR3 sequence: CSAKAGTLVVNEQFF. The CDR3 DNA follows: TGCAGCGCTAAGGCCGGGACTCTAGTTGTCAATGAGCAGTTCTTC.

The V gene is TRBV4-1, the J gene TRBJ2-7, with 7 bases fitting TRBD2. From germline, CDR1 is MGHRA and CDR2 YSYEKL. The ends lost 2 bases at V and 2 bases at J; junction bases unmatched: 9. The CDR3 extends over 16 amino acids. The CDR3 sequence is CASSQLVASGPYEQYF. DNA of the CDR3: TGCGCCAGCAGCCAATTGGTGGCTAGCGGACCCTACGAGCAGTACTTC.

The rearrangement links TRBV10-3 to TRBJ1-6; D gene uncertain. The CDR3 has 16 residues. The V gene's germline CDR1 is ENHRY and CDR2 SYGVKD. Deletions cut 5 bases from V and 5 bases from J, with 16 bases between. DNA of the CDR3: TGTGCCATCAGTCCACGGGGAGGGCGGAATAATTCACCCCTCCACTTT. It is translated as CAISPRGGRNNSPLHF.

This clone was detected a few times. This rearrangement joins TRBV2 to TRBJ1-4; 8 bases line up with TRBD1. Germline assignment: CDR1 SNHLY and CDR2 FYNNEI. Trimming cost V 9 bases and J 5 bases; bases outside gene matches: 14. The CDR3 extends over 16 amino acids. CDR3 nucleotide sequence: TGTGCCAGTACTCTCCCCCGGGACAGGAAGAATGAAAAACTGTTTTTT. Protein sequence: CASTLPRDRKNEKLFF. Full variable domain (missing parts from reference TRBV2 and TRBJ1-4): EPEVTQTPSHQVTQMGQEVILRCVPISNHLYFYWYRQILGQKVEFLVSFYNNEISEKSEIFDDQFSVERPDGSNFTLKIRSTKLEDSAMYFCASTLPRDRKNEKLFFGSGTQLSVL.

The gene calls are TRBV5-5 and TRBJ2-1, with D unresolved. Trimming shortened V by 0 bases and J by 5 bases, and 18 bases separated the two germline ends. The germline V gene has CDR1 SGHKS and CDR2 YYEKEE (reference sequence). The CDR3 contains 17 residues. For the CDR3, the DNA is TGTGCCAGCAGCTTGGTCCATACTAATTGGGGAAACAATGAGCAGTTCTTC. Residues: CASSLVHTNWGNNEQFF. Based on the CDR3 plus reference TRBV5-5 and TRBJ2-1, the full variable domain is DAGVTQSPTHLIKTRGQQVTLRCSPISGHKSVSWYQQVLGQGPQFIFQYYEKEERGRGNFPDRFSARQFPNYSSELNVNALLLGDSALYLCASSLVHTNWGNNEQFFGPGTRLTVL.

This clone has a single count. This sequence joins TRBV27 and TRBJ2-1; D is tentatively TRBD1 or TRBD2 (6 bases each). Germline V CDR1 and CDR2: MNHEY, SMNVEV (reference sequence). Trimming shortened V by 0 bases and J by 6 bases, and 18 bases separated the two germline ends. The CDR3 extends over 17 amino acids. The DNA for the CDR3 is TGTGCCAGCAGTTTATCTCTTGGAGGGGGTTTGAGCAATGAGCAGTTCTTC. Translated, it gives CASSLSLGGGLSNEQFF.

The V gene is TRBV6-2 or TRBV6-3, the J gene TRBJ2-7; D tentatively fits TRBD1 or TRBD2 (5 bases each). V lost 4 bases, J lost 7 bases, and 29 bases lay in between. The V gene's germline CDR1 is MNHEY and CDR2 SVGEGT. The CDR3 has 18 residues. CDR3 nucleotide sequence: TGTGCCAGCAGTTCCAGGCGATCGGTAGACGCACCTGGGGGAGAGCAGTACTTC. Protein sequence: CASSSRRSVDAPGGEQYF.

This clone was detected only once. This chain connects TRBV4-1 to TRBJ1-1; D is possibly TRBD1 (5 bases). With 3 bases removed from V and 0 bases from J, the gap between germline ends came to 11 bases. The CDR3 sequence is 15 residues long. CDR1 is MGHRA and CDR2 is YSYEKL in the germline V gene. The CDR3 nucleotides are TGCGCCAGCAGCCACGCCCAGGACATGAACACTGAAGCTTTCTTT. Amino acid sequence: CASSHAQDMNTEAFF.

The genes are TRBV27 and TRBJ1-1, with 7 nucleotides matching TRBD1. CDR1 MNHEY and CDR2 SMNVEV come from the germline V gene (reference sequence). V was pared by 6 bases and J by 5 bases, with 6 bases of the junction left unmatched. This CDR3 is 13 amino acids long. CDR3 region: CASSPTGATEAFF. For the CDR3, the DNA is TGTGCCAGCAGCCCCACAGGGGCTACTGAAGCTTTCTTT.

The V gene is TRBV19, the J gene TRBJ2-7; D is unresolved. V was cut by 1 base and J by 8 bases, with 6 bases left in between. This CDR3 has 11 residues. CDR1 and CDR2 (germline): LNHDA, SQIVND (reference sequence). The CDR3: CASSIGVQQYF. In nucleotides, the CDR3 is TGTGCCAGTAGTATAGGAGTCCAGCAGTACTTC.

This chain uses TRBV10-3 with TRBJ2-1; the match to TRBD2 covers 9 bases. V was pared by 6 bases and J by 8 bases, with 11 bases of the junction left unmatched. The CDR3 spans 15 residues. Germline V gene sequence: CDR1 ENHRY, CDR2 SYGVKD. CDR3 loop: CAIRGGLAQNDEQFF. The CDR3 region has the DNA TGTGCCATCAGAGGGGGACTAGCCCAAAATGATGAGCAGTTCTTC.

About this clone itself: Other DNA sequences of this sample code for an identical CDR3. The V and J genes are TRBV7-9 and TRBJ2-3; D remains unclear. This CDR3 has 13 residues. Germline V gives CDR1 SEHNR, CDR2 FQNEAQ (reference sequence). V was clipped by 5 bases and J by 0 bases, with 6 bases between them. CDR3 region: CASSLGSTDTQYF. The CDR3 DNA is TGTGCCAGCAGCCTAGGGAGCACAGATACGCAGTATTTT.